This T cell receptor beta chain was found in a study of blood T cell repertoires in COVID-19. This clone appeared once. Some clones are missing from TCRdb's copy, which holds only in-frame ones; the method was immunoSEQ multiplex PCR. The sample gives 120,000 or so clones, about nine tenths of which show up once; more than 4% is in the top ten. V shed 4 bases and J 4 bases; nucleotides not matched to a gene: 9. This CDR3 contains 15 residues. CDR1 is SGDLS, CDR2 YYNGEE, per germline. The sequence derives from a man aged 35-49 years with acute or convalescent COVID-19. Material for sequencing was peripheral blood. V usage is TRBV9 and J usage is TRBJ2-5, with 8 bases lining up with TRBD2. DNA of the CDR3: TGTGCCAGCAGCCCCCGGACTAGCTTTGGAGAGACCCAGTACTTC. This encodes CASSPRTSFGETQYF.